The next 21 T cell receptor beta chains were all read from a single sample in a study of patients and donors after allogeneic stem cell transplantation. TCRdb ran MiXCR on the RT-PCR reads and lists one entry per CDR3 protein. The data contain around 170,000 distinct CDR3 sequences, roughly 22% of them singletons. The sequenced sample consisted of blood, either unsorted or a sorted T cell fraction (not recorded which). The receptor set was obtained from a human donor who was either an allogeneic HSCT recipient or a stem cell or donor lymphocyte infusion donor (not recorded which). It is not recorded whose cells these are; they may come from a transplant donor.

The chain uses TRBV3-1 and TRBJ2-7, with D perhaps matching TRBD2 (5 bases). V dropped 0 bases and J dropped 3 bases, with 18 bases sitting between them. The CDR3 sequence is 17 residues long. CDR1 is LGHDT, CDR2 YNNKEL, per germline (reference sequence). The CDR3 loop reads CASSQDKSAGRNYEQYF. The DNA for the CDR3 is TGTGCCAGCAGCCAAGATAAGTCGGCTGGGAGAAACTACGAGCAGTACTTC.

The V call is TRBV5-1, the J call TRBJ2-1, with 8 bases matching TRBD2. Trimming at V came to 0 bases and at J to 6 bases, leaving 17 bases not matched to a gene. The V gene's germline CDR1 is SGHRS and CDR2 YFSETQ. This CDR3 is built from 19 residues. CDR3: CASSLEIGLAFYRSNEQFF. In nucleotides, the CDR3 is TGCGCCAGCAGCTTGGAGATCGGACTAGCTTTCTATCGGAGCAATGAGCAGTTCTTC.

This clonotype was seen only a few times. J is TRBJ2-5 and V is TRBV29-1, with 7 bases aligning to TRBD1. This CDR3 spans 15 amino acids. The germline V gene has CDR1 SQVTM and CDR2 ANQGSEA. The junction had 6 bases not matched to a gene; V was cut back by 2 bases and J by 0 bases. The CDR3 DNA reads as TGCAGCGTTGAATACAGGGGATCGTACCAAGAGACCCAGTACTTC. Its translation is CSVEYRGSYQETQYF.

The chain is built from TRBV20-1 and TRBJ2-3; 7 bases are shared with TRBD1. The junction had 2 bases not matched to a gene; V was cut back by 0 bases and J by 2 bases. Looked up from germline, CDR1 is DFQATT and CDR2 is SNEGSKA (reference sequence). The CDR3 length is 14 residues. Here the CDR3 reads CSAREGTATDTQYF. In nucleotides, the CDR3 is TGCAGTGCTAGAGAAGGGACAGCCACAGATACGCAGTATTTT.

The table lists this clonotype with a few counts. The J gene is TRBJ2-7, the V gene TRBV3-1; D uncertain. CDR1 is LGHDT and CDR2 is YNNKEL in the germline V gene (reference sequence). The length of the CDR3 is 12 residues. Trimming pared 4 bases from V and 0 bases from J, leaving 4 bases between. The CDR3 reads CASSPYSYEQYF. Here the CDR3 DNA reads TGTGCCAGCAGCCCCTACTCCTACGAGCAGTACTTC.

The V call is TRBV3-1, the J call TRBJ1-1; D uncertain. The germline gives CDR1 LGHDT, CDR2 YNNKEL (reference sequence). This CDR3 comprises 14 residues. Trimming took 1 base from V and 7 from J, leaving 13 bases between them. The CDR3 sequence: CASSQGPGGLEAFF. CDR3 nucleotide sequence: TGTGCCAGCAGCCAAGGTCCAGGCGGCCTTGAAGCTTTCTTT.

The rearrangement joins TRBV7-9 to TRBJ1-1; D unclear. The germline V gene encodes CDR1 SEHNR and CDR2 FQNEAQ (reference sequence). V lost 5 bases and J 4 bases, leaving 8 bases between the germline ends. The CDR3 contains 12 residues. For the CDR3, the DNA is TGTGCCAGCAGCACGGATGGCACTGAAGCTTTCTTT. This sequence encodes CASSTDGTEAFF.

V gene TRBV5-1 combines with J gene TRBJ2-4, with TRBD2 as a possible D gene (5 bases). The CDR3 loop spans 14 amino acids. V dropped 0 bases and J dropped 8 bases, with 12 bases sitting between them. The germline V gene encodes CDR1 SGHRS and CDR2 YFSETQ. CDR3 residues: CASSLAGGLDIQYF. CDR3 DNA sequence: TGCGCCAGCAGCTTGGCGGGCGGGTTGGACATTCAGTACTTC.

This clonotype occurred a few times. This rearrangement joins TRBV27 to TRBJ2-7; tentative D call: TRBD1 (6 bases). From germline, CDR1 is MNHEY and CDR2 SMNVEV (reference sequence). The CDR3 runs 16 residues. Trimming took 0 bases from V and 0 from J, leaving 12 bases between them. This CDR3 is CASSLSSWGPSYEQYF. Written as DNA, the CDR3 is TGTGCCAGCAGTTTATCGAGCTGGGGGCCCTCCTACGAGCAGTACTTC.

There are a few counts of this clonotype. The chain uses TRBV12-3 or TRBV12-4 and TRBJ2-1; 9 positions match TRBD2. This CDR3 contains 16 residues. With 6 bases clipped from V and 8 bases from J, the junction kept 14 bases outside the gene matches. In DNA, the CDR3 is TGTGCCAGCAGCCTCCCGGGGACTAGCCCAGGGGATGAGCAGTTCTTC. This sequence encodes CASSLPGTSPGDEQFF.

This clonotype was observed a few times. The CDR3 nucleotides are TGTGCCAGCAGTTTTGCAGGGAACCCCACGGATACGCAGTATTTT. Its translation is CASSFAGNPTDTQYF. The chain uses TRBV12-3 or TRBV12-4 and TRBJ2-3; D may be TRBD1 (5 bases). V dropped 3 bases and J dropped 6 bases, with 16 bases sitting between them. The length of the CDR3 is 15 residues.

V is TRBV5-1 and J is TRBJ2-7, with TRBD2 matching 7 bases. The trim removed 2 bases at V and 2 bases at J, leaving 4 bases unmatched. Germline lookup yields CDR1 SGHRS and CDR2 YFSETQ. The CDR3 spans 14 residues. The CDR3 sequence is CASSFQAGTYEQYF. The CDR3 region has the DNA TGCGCCAGCAGCTTTCAAGCGGGGACCTACGAGCAGTACTTC.

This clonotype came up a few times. The CDR3 nucleotides read TGCGCCAGCAGCCAAGATTCGGCGGTGAACACTGAAGCTTTCTTT. Residues: CASSQDSAVNTEAFF. V gene TRBV4-1 combines with J gene TRBJ1-1, with no clear D. Germline CDR1 reads MGHRA; CDR2 reads YSYEKL. This CDR3 is 15 amino acids long. Trimming removed 0 bases from V and 0 bases from J, with 8 bases in between.

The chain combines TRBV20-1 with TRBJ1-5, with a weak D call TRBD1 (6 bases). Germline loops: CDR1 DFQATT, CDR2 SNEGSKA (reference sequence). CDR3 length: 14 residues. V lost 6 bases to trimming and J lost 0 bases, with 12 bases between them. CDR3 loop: CSAGLGGSNQPQHF. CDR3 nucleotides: TGCAGTGCCGGACTAGGGGGTAGCAATCAGCCCCAGCATTTT.

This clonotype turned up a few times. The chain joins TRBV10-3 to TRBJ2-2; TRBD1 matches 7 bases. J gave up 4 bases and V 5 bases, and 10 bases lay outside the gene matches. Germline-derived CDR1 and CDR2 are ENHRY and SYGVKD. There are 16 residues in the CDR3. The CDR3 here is CAISSTGAGSTGELFF. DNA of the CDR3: TGTGCCATCAGTTCAACAGGGGCTGGGAGCACCGGGGAGCTGTTTTTT.

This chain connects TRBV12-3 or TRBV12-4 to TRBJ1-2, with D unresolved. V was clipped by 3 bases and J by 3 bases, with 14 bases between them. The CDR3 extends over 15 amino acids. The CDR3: CASSLAVSSYYGYTF. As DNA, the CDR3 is TGTGCCAGCAGTTTGGCGGTCAGTTCATACTATGGCTACACCTTC.

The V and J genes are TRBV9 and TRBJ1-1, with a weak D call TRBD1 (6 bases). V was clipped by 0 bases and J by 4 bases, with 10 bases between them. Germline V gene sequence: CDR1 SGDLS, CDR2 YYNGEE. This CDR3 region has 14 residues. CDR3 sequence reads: CASSVGGGPTEAFF. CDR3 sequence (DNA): TGTGCCAGCAGCGTAGGTGGGGGCCCCACTGAAGCTTTCTTT. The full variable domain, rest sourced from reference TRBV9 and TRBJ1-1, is DSGVTQTPKHLITATGQRVTLRCSPRSGDLSVYWYQQSLDQGLQFLIQYYNGEERAKGNILERFSAQQFPDLHSELNLSSLELGDSALYFCASSVGGGPTEAFFGQGTRLTVV.

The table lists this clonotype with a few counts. The CDR3 reads CSVQGIPYEQYF. In DNA form, the CDR3 reads TGCAGCGTTCAGGGGATCCCCTACGAGCAGTACTTC. The V gene is TRBV29-1, the J gene TRBJ2-7, with D maybe TRBD1 (6 bases). Germline V gives CDR1 SQVTM, CDR2 ANQGSEA. The CDR3 length is 12 residues. V shed 5 bases and J shed 2 bases, with 10 bases lying between them.

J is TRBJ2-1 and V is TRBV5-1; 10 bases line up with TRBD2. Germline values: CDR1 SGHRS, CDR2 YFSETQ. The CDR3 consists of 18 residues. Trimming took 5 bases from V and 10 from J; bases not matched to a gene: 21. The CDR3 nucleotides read TGCGCCAGCAGATCCCTACACGAAAGCGGGAGGGCCTTCTTCGAGCAGTTCTTC. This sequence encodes CASRSLHESGRAFFEQFF.

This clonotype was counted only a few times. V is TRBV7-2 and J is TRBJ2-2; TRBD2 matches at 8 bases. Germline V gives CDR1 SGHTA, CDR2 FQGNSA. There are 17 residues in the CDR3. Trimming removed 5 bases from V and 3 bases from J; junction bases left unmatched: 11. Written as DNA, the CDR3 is TGTGCCAGCAGCGCCCAACTAGCGGCTATGGACACCGGGGAGCTGTTTTTT. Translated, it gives CASSAQLAAMDTGELFF.

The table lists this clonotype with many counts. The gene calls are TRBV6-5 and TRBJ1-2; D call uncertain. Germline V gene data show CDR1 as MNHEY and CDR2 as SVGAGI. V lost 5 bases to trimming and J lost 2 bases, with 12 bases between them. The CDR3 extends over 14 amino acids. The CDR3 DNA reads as TGTGCCAGCAGTGCCCTTGGGGTAAACTATGGCTACACCTTC. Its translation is CASSALGVNYGYTF.